This TCR beta chain appears in the sequencing data of a study of cytomegalovirus exposure and HLA in healthy donors. The repertoire was sequenced with immunoSEQ multiplex PCR; TCRdb's copy has only in-frame clones and lacks some. The sample records approximately 160,000 clones, nearly 90% being singletons. The CDR3 consists of 17 residues. Per the germline V gene, CDR1 is SGDLS and CDR2 is YYNGEE. Unmatched junction bases numbered 13, after V lost 7 bases and J lost 1 base. General study results and limits: Rarity characterized most TCR sequences, yet some public TCRs appeared in many donors.

The donors were members of the validation cohort comprising over 100 subjects, separate from the roughly 700-subject first cohort. About this clone: Its antigen remains unknown.

The V call is TRBV9, the J call TRBJ2-2, with 7 bases identical to TRBD1. Sequencing was done on a sample of PBMCs. The sequence derives from a young man in good health and CMV-seropositive. The CDR3 is CASGPSLQGLNTGELFF. The CDR3 DNA reads TGTGCCAGCGGACCAAGTTTACAGGGGCTGAACACCGGGGAGCTGTTTTTT.